Following are 2 T cell receptor beta chains from one sample sequenced in a study of T-cell reconstitution after alpha-beta-depleted transplantation in children (dated by TCRdb to 2016 to 2017). Libraries were built with PCR. The sequencer was an Illumina HiSeq 2500. TCR library preparation used molecular barcoding, with unique molecular identifiers applied to normalize quantification of the TCRbeta repertoire. TCRdb trimmed the raw reads at Q25, called clones with MiXCR and kept productive beta chains. Duplicate CDR3 protein sequences are folded into a single record with the most common DNA and genes. Present in this sample are some 500,000 distinct CDR3 sequences, approximately 32% of which were seen just once. Of the sample, roughly 2.5% falls within the top ten clones. The source material was PBMCs from the stem cell graft donor, sampled from the stem cell graft. Every receptor here comes from a human donor who donated a stem cell graft to a child with aplastic anemia.

At least ten counts were recorded for this clonotype. The V and J genes are TRBV29-1 and TRBJ2-7, with TRBD2 matching 7 bases. After removal of 2 bases from V and 5 bases from J, the junction contained 9 bases not matched to a gene. Germline V CDR1 and CDR2: SQVTM, ANQGSEA. The CDR3 loop spans 14 amino acids. CDR3 in DNA: TGCAGCGTTGAATCGAGGGAGGGCAGCGACGAGCAGTACTTC. Translation gives CSVESREGSDEQYF.

CDR3 DNA: TGCGCCAGCAGCCAAGATCGATCCGCCTCCGGGGAGACCCAGTACTTC. Translation gives CASSQDRSASGETQYF. The chain combines TRBV4-3 with TRBJ2-5; D call uncertain. CDR1 is LGHNA and CDR2 is YSLEER in the germline V gene. V dropped 0 bases and J dropped 5 bases, with 16 bases sitting between them. The CDR3 length is 16 residues.